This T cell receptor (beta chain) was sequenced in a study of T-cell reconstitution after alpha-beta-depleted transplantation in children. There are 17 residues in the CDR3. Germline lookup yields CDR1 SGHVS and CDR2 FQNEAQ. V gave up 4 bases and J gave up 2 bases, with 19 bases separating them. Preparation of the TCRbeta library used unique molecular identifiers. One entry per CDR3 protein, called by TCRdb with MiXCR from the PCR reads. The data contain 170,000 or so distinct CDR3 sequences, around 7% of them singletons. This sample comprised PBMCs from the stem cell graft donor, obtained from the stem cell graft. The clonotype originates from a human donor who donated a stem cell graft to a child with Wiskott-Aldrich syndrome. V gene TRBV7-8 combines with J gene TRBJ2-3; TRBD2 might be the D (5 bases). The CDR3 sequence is CASSSLVISGNTDTQYF. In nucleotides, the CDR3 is TGTGCCAGCAGCTCCCTCGTCATCAGCGGTAACACAGATACGCAGTATTTT.